The 29 T cell receptor beta chains listed next were all sequenced from one sample in a study of neurological immune-mediated disorders. TCRdb reprocessed the 5' RACE reads via MiXCR and lists one record per CDR3 protein. Altogether fewer than 45,000 distinct CDR3 sequences are present, 2% to 3% being singletons, with the ten largest covering roughly 12%. Sequencing used PBMCs. The receptors here all came from a man aged 25-45 years with multiple sclerosis.

This clonotype was counted at least ten times. The chain couples TRBV7-7 to TRBJ2-1; 8 bases line up with TRBD2. CDR1 is SSHAT, CDR2 FNYEAQ, per germline (reference sequence). The CDR3 is made up of 13 amino acids. Trimming at V came to 3 bases and at J to 8 bases, leaving 3 bases not matched to a gene. The DNA for the CDR3 is TGTGCCAGCAGCTTGGGACTAGGATATGAGCAGTTCTTC. This codes for CASSLGLGYEQFF.

This clonotype was found many times. The chain is built from TRBV20-1 and TRBJ2-4, with D perhaps being TRBD1 or TRBD2 (5 bases each). The V gene lost 1 base and the J gene lost 2 bases, with 12 bases spanning the gap. This CDR3 comprises 15 residues. Germline-derived CDR1 and CDR2 are DFQATT and SNEGSKA (reference sequence). CDR3 amino acids: CSARARDATKNIQYF. The CDR3 DNA follows: TGCAGTGCTAGAGCCCGGGACGCTACCAAAAACATTCAGTACTTC.

This clonotype was counted at least ten times. This chain uses TRBV6-5 with TRBJ1-2; 7 positions agree with TRBD1. Unmatched junction bases numbered 17, after V lost 11 bases and J lost 5 bases. Germline CDR1 and CDR2: MNHEY and SVGAGI. CDR3 length: 15 amino acids. CDR3 sequence reads: CAVKITGAHGYGYTF. Written as DNA, the CDR3 is TGTGCCGTGAAGATAACAGGGGCGCACGGTTATGGCTACACCTTC.

This clonotype has at least ten counts. The chain couples TRBV11-2 to TRBJ2-5, with D possibly being TRBD2 (5 bases). CDR3 length: 15 amino acids. CDR1 and CDR2 (germline): SGHAT, FQNNGV. V gave up 0 bases and J gave up 5 bases, with 13 bases separating them. The CDR3 bases are TGTGCCAGCAGCTTAGAACGTCGAACGGGGGAGACCCAGTACTTC. Its protein product is CASSLERRTGETQYF.

This clonotype was counted ten times or more. The V call is TRBV3-1, the J call TRBJ1-3; D remains ambiguous. The CDR3 runs to 13 residues. The V and J ends lost 9 bases and 0 bases respectively, with 9 bases between them. Germline V gene sequence: CDR1 LGHDT, CDR2 YNNKEL (reference sequence). CDR3 amino acids: CASRHASGNTIYF. The CDR3 nucleotides read TGTGCCAGTCGCCACGCCTCTGGAAACACCATATATTTT.

At least ten counts were recorded for this clonotype. The rearrangement joins TRBV10-3 to TRBJ2-3; 8 bases match TRBD2. Germline assignment: CDR1 ENHRY and CDR2 SYGVKD. This CDR3 comprises 17 residues. Trimming took 5 bases from V and 0 from J; bases not matched to a gene: 10. The CDR3 DNA sequence: TGTGCCATCAGTCCTAGCGGGCGCTTCCGTAGCACAGATACGCAGTATTTT. This encodes CAISPSGRFRSTDTQYF.

The table lists this clonotype with many counts. This CDR3 is CSARGVGYPSYEQYF. The CDR3 DNA reads TGCAGTGCTAGAGGCGTTGGCTACCCCTCCTACGAGCAGTACTTC. This sequence joins TRBV20-1 and TRBJ2-7; no clear D. V lost 1 base and J 0 bases, leaving 13 bases between the germline ends. Germline lookup yields CDR1 DFQATT and CDR2 SNEGSKA (reference sequence). The CDR3 totals 15 residues.

The gene calls are TRBV5-4 and TRBJ2-1; TRBD2 matches at 16 bases. The CDR3 totals 18 residues. The V gene's germline CDR1 is SGHNT and CDR2 YYREEE (reference sequence). Trimming removed 4 bases from V and 0 bases from J; junction bases left unmatched: 4. The CDR3 loop is CASSPGLAGGSSYNEQFF. The CDR3 nucleotides read TGTGCCAGCAGCCCGGGACTAGCGGGAGGGAGCTCCTACAATGAGCAGTTCTTC.

This clonotype occurred many times. The chain has TRBV20-1 and TRBJ2-2, with TRBD2 matching over 7 bases. V dropped 2 bases and J dropped 3; count of bases not matched to a gene: 6. Germline V gene lookup returns CDR1 DFQATT and CDR2 SNEGSKA (reference sequence). This CDR3 is 15 amino acids long. The CDR3 nucleotides read TGCAGTGCTAGATCGGGAGGCCGGGACACCGGGGAGCTGTTTTTT. It is translated as CSARSGGRDTGELFF.

This clonotype was recorded at least ten times. This CDR3 reads CASSYIDTYEQYF. The CDR3 DNA is TGTGCCAGCAGTTACATAGACACCTACGAGCAGTACTTC. J is TRBJ2-7 and V is TRBV6-6; D gene uncertain. The V end lost 2 bases, the J end lost 2 bases, and 7 bases lay between the germline ends. The CDR3 runs to 13 residues. The V gene's germline CDR1 is MNHNY and CDR2 SVGAGI (reference sequence).

This clonotype was picked up a small number of times. This chain links TRBV20-1 with TRBJ2-1; TRBD2 matches at 7 bases. Germline V gene sequence: CDR1 DFQATT, CDR2 SNEGSKA (reference sequence). CDR3 size: 17 residues. Unmatched junction bases numbered 13, after V lost 2 bases and J lost 3 bases. The chain's CDR3 is CSARTSSGLVVYNEQFF. The CDR3, as DNA: TGCAGTGCTAGAACATCCTCTGGACTAGTGGTCTACAATGAGCAGTTCTTC.

This clonotype showed up many times. The chain joins TRBV9 to TRBJ1-3; D remains unclear. CDR1 is SGDLS and CDR2 is YYNGEE in the germline V gene. V was cut by 0 bases and J by 0 bases, with 7 bases left in between. This CDR3 has 15 residues. The CDR3 protein is CASSVGPNSGNTIYF. The CDR3 DNA follows: TGTGCCAGCAGCGTAGGGCCGAACTCTGGAAACACCATATATTTT. Based on the CDR3 plus reference TRBV9 and TRBJ1-3, the full variable domain is DSGVTQTPKHLITATGQRVTLRCSPRSGDLSVYWYQQSLDQGLQFLIQYYNGEERAKGNILERFSAQQFPDLHSELNLSSLELGDSALYFCASSVGPNSGNTIYFGEGSWLTVV.

Notes on this clonotype: A read error may explain this, as a much larger clone is one base away. The chain joins TRBV12-3 or TRBV12-4 to TRBJ2-1, with a possible D match to TRBD2 (6 bases). The CDR3 sequence is 12 residues long. The germline V and J ends were trimmed by 1 base and 10 bases, with 8 bases remaining between them. The CDR3 loop reads CASSLEDYEQFF. The CDR3, as DNA: TGTGCCAGCAGTTTAGAGGACTACGAGCAGTTCTTC.

This clonotype appeared many times. The chain uses TRBV5-1 and TRBJ2-1, with D possibly matching TRBD1 (5 bases). V gave up 1 base and J gave up 7 bases, with 15 bases separating them. Germline V gives CDR1 SGHRS, CDR2 YFSETQ. This CDR3 spans 15 amino acids. The CDR3 region is CASSLRGAESNEQFF. The DNA of the CDR3 is TGCGCCAGCAGCTTGCGTGGGGCTGAGAGTAATGAGCAGTTCTTC.

This clonotype was detected ten times or more. The J gene is TRBJ1-1, the V gene TRBV6-5, with D perhaps TRBD1 (5 bases). The germline gives CDR1 MNHEY, CDR2 SVGAGI. The CDR3 extends over 12 amino acids. Trimming took 11 bases from V and 2 from J, leaving 12 bases between them. The CDR3: CAAGRANTEAFF. CDR3 DNA: TGTGCCGCGGGGCGGGCTAACACTGAAGCTTTCTTT.

This clonotype has ten or more counts. V usage is TRBV5-1 and J usage is TRBJ1-2; D ambiguous. Germline CDR1 SGHRS, CDR2 YFSETQ. The CDR3 has 14 residues. V gave up 6 bases and J gave up 4 bases, with 16 bases separating them. The CDR3 bases are TGCGCCAGCACACTAGCAGCGGATGCCTATGGCTACACCTTC. Translation gives CASTLAADAYGYTF.

This clonotype showed up many times. V is TRBV7-6 and J is TRBJ2-1; 14 bases agree with TRBD2. Germline trimming cut 5 bases from V and 6 bases from J; bases unmatched to any gene: 12. Germline V gene data show CDR1 as SGHVS and CDR2 as FNYEAQ. This CDR3 contains 18 residues. Here the CDR3 DNA reads TGTGCCAGCAGCCGTGGGACTAGCGGGAGACTTCAGGGCAATGAGCAGTTCTTC. It is translated as CASSRGTSGRLQGNEQFF.

In this sample, this clonotype turned up many times. The V and J genes are TRBV7-2 and TRBJ1-5, with D perhaps TRBD1 (5 bases). Germline V gives CDR1 SGHTA, CDR2 FQGNSA. The CDR3 is made up of 14 amino acids. V was cut by 4 bases and J by 2 bases, with 9 bases left in between. The DNA for the CDR3 is TGTGCCAGCAGCTGGGGCGGGGGCAATCAGCCCCAGCATTTT. Its protein is CASSWGGGNQPQHF.

This clonotype was recorded many times. The chain employs TRBV7-9 and TRBJ2-1; D ambiguous. CDR3 length: 14 amino acids. From germline, CDR1 is SEHNR and CDR2 FQNEAQ (reference sequence). V lost 2 bases to trimming and J lost 5 bases, with 10 bases between them. CDR3 residues: CASSLIYGNNEQFF. CDR3 nucleotides: TGTGCCAGCAGCTTAATATATGGGAACAATGAGCAGTTCTTC.

Only a few counts were recorded for this clonotype. The chain has TRBV7-2 and TRBJ2-5; 9 positions match TRBD2. The CDR3 spans 14 residues. Germline CDR1 is SGHTA and CDR2 is FQGNSA. J gave up 4 bases and V 1 base, and 1 base lay outside the gene matches. CDR3 protein: CASSLGGRGETQYF. CDR3 nucleotides: TGTGCCAGCAGCTTAGGCGGGAGGGGAGAGACCCAGTACTTC. Full variable domain (outside the CDR3, taken from reference TRBV7-2 and TRBJ2-5): GAGVSQSPSNKVTEKGKDVELRCDPISGHTALYWYRQSLGQGLEFLIYFQGNSAPDKSGLPSDRFSAERTGGSVSTLTIQRTQQEDSAVYLCASSLGGRGETQYFGPGTRLLVL.

This clonotype was observed many times. In nucleotides, the CDR3 is TGTGCCAGCAGCCCGTCCCCCAGATCCATAGAAGCTTTCTTT. Translating it yields CASSPSPRSIEAFF. The rearrangement joins TRBV28 to TRBJ1-1, with D unresolved. Germline V gene lookup returns CDR1 MDHEN and CDR2 SYDVKM. Trimming left V 6 bases short and J 8 bases short, with 19 bases between. The CDR3 is 14 residues long.

This clonotype was recorded at least ten times. The chain carries TRBV28 and TRBJ1-1, with D unresolved. The CDR3 extends over 12 amino acids. The germline gives CDR1 MDHEN, CDR2 SYDVKM. V was shortened by 4 bases and J by 3 bases, with 6 bases between the two germline ends. The CDR3 is CASSSVDTEAFF. CDR3 DNA: TGTGCCAGCAGTTCGGTGGACACTGAAGCTTTCTTT.

This clonotype has at least ten counts. This chain connects TRBV7-2 to TRBJ2-3; 9 bases align to TRBD1. Germline CDR1 and CDR2: SGHTA and FQGNSA. Trimming took 5 bases from V and 3 from J; bases not matched to a gene: 6. The CDR3 runs to 15 residues. Written as DNA, the CDR3 is TGTGCCAGCAGCCCCGGACAGGGGTGGACAGATACGCAGTATTTT. It translates to CASSPGQGWTDTQYF.

This clonotype was counted at least ten times. The chain joins TRBV7-9 to TRBJ1-2, with TRBD1 as a possible D gene (6 bases). V was trimmed by 4 bases and J by 3 bases, leaving 15 bases between them. CDR3 length: 15 residues. Germline CDR1 SEHNR, CDR2 FQNEAQ (reference sequence). The CDR3 DNA reads as TGTGCCAGCAGCTCATCGACTCGGACAGACTATGGCTACACCTTC. Translating it yields CASSSSTRTDYGYTF.

This clonotype was seen at least ten times. V usage is TRBV7-9 and J usage is TRBJ1-5, with D possibly matching TRBD1 (6 bases). Trimming shortened V by 1 base and J by 2 bases, and 9 bases separated the two germline ends. The CDR3 is 15 amino acids. CDR1 and CDR2 from the germline V gene are SEHNR and FQNEAQ (reference sequence). CDR3 sequence (DNA): TGTGCCAGCAGCTTAGACAGGGAAGGCAATCAGCCCCAGCATTTT. Its translation: CASSLDREGNQPQHF.

This clonotype was seen many times. The chain carries TRBV5-1 and TRBJ1-5; 8 bases align to TRBD1. CDR3 length: 15 residues. V lost 4 bases and J lost 5; bases outside the gene matches: 8. Looked up from germline, CDR1 is SGHRS and CDR2 is YFSETQ. The CDR3 region has the DNA TGCGCCAGCAGCCCAAATGGACAGGGAGATCAGCCCCAGCATTTT. Translated: CASSPNGQGDQPQHF.

The V call is TRBV7-2, the J call TRBJ1-4; TRBD1 is a possible D gene (6 bases). CDR1 is SGHTA, CDR2 FQGNSA, per germline. V was cut by 6 bases and J by 4 bases, with 12 bases left in between. The CDR3 extends over 14 amino acids. CDR3 protein: CASRGGRFNEKLFF. The CDR3 DNA reads as TGTGCCAGCAGAGGGGGACGGTTTAATGAAAAACTGTTTTTT.

This clonotype was observed at least ten times. This chain connects TRBV4-3 to TRBJ2-1; 8 positions agree with TRBD2. CDR1 and CDR2 from the germline V gene are LGHNA and YSLEER. V was clipped by 1 base and J by 8 bases; unmatched bases: 13. The CDR3 is made up of 17 amino acids. The CDR3 sequence is CASSQGTSSGPFDEQFF. In DNA, the CDR3 is TGCGCCAGCAGCCAAGGGACTAGCAGCGGACCTTTTGATGAGCAGTTCTTC.

This clonotype came up a few times. The chain is built from TRBV18 and TRBJ1-2, with a tentative D call TRBD1 (6 bases). The CDR3 length is 14 residues. Trimming removed 2 bases at V and 2 bases at J, with 9 bases between. In germline, CDR1 is KGHSH, CDR2 LQKENI. Here the CDR3 reads CASSPGTGNYGYTF. The CDR3, as DNA: TGTGCCAGCTCACCAGGAACAGGGAACTATGGCTACACCTTC.